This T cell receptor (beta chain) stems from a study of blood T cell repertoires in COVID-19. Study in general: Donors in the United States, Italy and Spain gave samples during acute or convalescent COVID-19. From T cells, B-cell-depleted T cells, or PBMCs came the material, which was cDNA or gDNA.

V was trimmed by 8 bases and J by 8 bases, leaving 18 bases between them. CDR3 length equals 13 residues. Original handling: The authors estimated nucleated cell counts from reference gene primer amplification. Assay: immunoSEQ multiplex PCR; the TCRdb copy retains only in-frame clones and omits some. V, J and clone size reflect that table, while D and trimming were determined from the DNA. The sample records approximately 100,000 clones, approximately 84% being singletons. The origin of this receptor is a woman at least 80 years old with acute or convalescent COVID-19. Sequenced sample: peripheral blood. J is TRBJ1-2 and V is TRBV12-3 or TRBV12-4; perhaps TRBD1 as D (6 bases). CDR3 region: CASGLQGLNGYTF. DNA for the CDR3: TGTGCCAGCGGCCTACAGGGTCTGAACGGCTACACCTTC.